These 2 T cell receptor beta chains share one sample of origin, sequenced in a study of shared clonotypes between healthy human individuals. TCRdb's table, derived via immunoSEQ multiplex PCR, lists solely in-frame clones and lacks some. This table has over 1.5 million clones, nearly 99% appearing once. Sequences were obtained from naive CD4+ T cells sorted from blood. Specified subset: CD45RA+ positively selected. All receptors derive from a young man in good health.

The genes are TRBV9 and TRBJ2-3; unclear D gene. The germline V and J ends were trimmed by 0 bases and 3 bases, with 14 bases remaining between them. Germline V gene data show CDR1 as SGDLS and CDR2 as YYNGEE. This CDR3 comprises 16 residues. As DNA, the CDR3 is TGTGCCAGCAGCGTAGGCGATTTGGGCACAACAGATACGCAGTATTTT. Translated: CASSVGDLGTTDTQYF.

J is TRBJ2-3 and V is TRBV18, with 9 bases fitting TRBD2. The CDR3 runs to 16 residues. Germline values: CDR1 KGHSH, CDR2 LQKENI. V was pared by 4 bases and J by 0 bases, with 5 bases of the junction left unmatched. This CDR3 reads CASSQSSGRSTDTQYF. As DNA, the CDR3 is TGTGCCAGCTCACAGAGTAGCGGGAGAAGCACAGATACGCAGTATTTT.